The source of this T cell receptor beta chain is a study of T cell changes during pregnancy in multiple sclerosis. Measured with immunoSEQ multiplex PCR; TCRdb has only the in-frame clones, and not every one. The sample holds tens of thousands of clones, 92% seen once. This CDR3 is built from 15 residues. V lost 0 bases, J lost 4 bases, and 3 bases stayed unmatched. CDR1 SGHRS and CDR2 YFSETQ come from the germline V gene. The sample here was CD4+ T cells from peripheral blood mononuclear cells, taken after pregnancy. The clonotype comes from a female donor in good health, enrolled as a control in a pregnancy study. This sequence joins TRBV5-1 and TRBJ2-5, with 10 bases matching TRBD2. CDR3 sequence (DNA): TGCGCCAGCAGCTTGGTGGCTAGCGGGAGAGAGACCCAGTACTTC. Protein product: CASSLVASGRETQYF.